The source of this T cell receptor beta chain is a study (dated by TCRdb to the mid-2010s). The library was produced with RT-PCR. Sequencer: Illumina MiSeq. TCRdb took the public reads, trimmed them with fastp at Q25, ran MiXCR for clone calling and kept in-frame beta chains. Under each unique CDR3 protein, matching rows form one entry showing the most common genes and DNA. A total of hundreds of thousands of distinct CDR3 sequences appear in this sample, around 14% of them only once. The ten largest account for 3% to 4.5% of the sample. This clonotype has at least ten counts. Its binding antigen is unknown. Base qualities were left out, and no much larger clone turns up one base away. The sequence came from a female donor in good health, serving as a healthy control. Sequenced sample: memory CD4+ T cells from blood.

The sequenced DNA is TGTGCCAGCAGTTTGAACAGGGGAACGCGGGCGCACGGGCTAGATACGCAGTATTTT. Its amino acids are CASSLNRGTRAHGLDTQYF. The chain couples TRBV12-3 or TRBV12-4 to TRBJ2-3; TRBD1 agrees with 7 junctional bases. Compared with germline, V lacks 3 bases and J lacks 5 bases; bases without a gene match: 20. The CDR3 runs 19 amino acids, cysteine and phenylalanine included. Only the CDR3 portion is preserved as DNA: 57 bases, with reading frame beginning at the first base.